These T cell receptor beta chains were read from a single sample in a study of CD8+ T cells in alopecia areata. Libraries were prepared by immunoSEQ multiplex PCR; TCRdb keeps only in-frame clonotypes and omits some of them. The sample includes some 150,000 clones, around 60% seen only once; the top ten take about 6.8%. This specimen was CD4+ T cells sorted from blood, taken at week 0. These receptors were collected from a human donor with alopecia areata. Both conserved end residues are part of each CDR3. Fields, in order: D gene, J gene, V gene, CDR3 protein. D genes are given only for firm matches.

>.|TRBJ1-2|TRBV6-5
CASSWLGGYTF
>TRBD2|TRBJ2-5|TRBV29-1
CSVSGGPQETQYF
>TRBD1|TRBJ2-7|TRBV23-1
CASSQGQGMTYEQYF
>.|TRBJ2-1|TRBV9
CASSVAMGLYNEQFF
>.|TRBJ1-3|TRBV6-1
CASSEGRGSSGNTIYF
>TRBD1|TRBJ1-2|TRBV10-3
CAISAGQGNYGYTF
>.|TRBJ1-1|TRBV7-2
CASSPARTQNTEAFF
>.|TRBJ2-7|TRBV7-2
CASSFGSTYEQYF
>.|TRBJ2-5|TRBV29-1
CSVDSLTQETQYF
>.|TRBJ2-1|TRBV29-1
CSASNYEEQFF
>TRBD2|TRBJ2-1|TRBV29-1
CSVEVLAGDEQFF
>.|TRBJ2-2|TRBV30
CAWSPSGRLIGELFF
>.|TRBJ2-7|TRBV19
CASKATGVAYEQYF
>.|TRBJ1-2|TRBV13
CASSLGAGGSYGYTF
>TRBD1|TRBJ1-1|TRBV10-1
CASSATGAEAFF
>.|TRBJ2-1|TRBV9
CASSVGSYNEQFF
>.|TRBJ1-4|TRBV28
CASSLVQYDEKLFF
>.|TRBJ1-6|TRBV5-1
CASSNPGSYNSPLHF
>TRBD1|TRBJ1-4|TRBV4-3
CASSPGGGDLGEKLFF
>.|TRBJ2-3|TRBV30
CAWKRDTQYF
>TRBD1|TRBJ1-6|TRBV30
CAWSVAGTGLIGNSPLHF
>.|TRBJ2-3|TRBV7-8
CASSLSGGTQYF
>TRBD2|TRBJ2-2|TRBV4-1
CASSQDLRTSGGSNTGELFF
>TRBD1|TRBJ1-2|TRBV18
CASSSPGQGLGGYTF
>.|TRBJ2-7|TRBV15
CATSVDRFGDEQYF
>.|TRBJ2-3|TRBV5-1
CASSFYLGGLSDTQYF
>.|TRBJ2-7|TRBV28
CASSFIGSYEQYF
>TRBD1|TRBJ2-3|TRBV9
CASSVVQGASDTQYF
>.|TRBJ1-1|TRBV29-1
CSGWTNTEAFF
>.|TRBJ2-2|TRBV30
CAWNRRSNTGELFF
>TRBD2|TRBJ2-5|TRBV7-9
CASSLNGGIEETQYF
>.|TRBJ1-1|TRBV2
CASTQGLNTEAFF
>.|TRBJ1-6|TRBV25-1
CASTRGSSPLHF
>.|TRBJ2-1|TRBV29-1
CSVKGERGQFF
>.|TRBJ2-4|TRBV5-1
CASSEIAGGNIQYF
>TRBD1|TRBJ2-7|TRBV29-1
CSALLQGLPVGEQYF
>.|TRBJ2-5|TRBV2
CASPREYQETQYF
>.|TRBJ2-3|TRBV30
CAWSPGTPRDTQYF
>.|TRBJ2-3|TRBV5-1
CASSTGTSTHSTDTQYF
>TRBD2|TRBJ2-5|TRBV30
CAWSASLADQETQYF
>.|TRBJ2-7|TRBV20-1
CSARWGGEQYF
>.|TRBJ1-5|TRBV29-1
CSVRQGLDQPQHF
>TRBD2|TRBJ2-1|TRBV2
CAATGTSGNEQFF
>.|TRBJ2-6|TRBV5-6
CASSLIGGSGANVLTF
>TRBD1|TRBJ2-3|TRBV5-4
CASRSDRGHDTQYF
>TRBD1|TRBJ1-6|TRBV4-2
CASSQVRQGYNSPLHF
>TRBD1|TRBJ2-5|TRBV7-8
CASSWDREETQYF
>.|TRBJ2-1|TRBV7-2
CASSLAREQFF
>.|TRBJ2-3|TRBV6-1
CASSSTQYF
>TRBD1|TRBJ2-2|TRBV4-1
CASSQGTTGVFVSGELFF